The 14 T cell receptor beta chains given below trace back to one sample, sequenced in a study of blood T cell repertoires in COVID-19. Produced via immunoSEQ multiplex PCR; TCRdb's table is partial and in-frame only. The sample lists roughly 360,000 clones; approximately 77% were seen once. The specimen sequenced was peripheral blood. The source of these receptors is a human donor with acute or convalescent COVID-19. The donor label of this sample is uncertain.

The chain is built from TRBV7-9 and TRBJ2-1; 8 nucleotides line up with TRBD2. Trimming at V came to 1 base and at J to 8 bases, leaving 7 bases not matched to a gene. CDR1 and CDR2 from the germline V gene are SEHNR and FQNEAQ (reference sequence). The CDR3 covers 15 residues. The chain's CDR3 is CASSLETGGPYEQFF. The CDR3 DNA is TGTGCCAGCAGCTTAGAAACGGGAGGGCCGTATGAGCAGTTCTTC.

This clone appeared a few times. The J gene is TRBJ1-4, the V gene TRBV30; 8 bases line up with TRBD1. The germline V gene has CDR1 GTSNPN and CDR2 SVGIG (reference sequence). The CDR3 is 15 amino acids. Trimming cost V 0 bases and J 4 bases; bases outside gene matches: 4. The CDR3 DNA reads as TGTGCCTGGAGTGTTGGGACAGGAAGTAATGAAAAACTGTTTTTT. Residues: CAWSVGTGSNEKLFF.

This clone has ten or more counts. Other nucleotide sequences from this sample produce the same CDR3. The chain uses TRBV7-8 and TRBJ2-2; D is uncertain. CDR3 length: 14 residues. Trimming cost V 1 base and J 1 base, with 4 bases left between them. Per germline, CDR1 SGHVS and CDR2 FQNEAQ. The CDR3 nucleotides are TGTGCCAGCAGCTTAGGTCTGAACACCGGGGAGCTGTTTTTT. It is translated as CASSLGLNTGELFF.

Turning to this clone: This CDR3 is also generated by other DNA sequences in the sample. The chain combines TRBV6-1 with TRBJ1-5; D not resolved. The V and J ends lost 0 bases and 6 bases respectively, with 9 bases between them. This CDR3 spans 14 amino acids. From germline, CDR1 is MNHNS and CDR2 SASEGT. The CDR3, as DNA: TGTGCCAGCAGTGAAGCGAGAGGGATTCAGCCCCAGCATTTT. This sequence encodes CASSEARGIQPQHF.

This clone was observed a single time. The chain couples TRBV30 to TRBJ1-6, with 7 bases aligning to TRBD1. With 2 bases clipped from V and 7 bases from J, the junction kept 2 bases outside the gene matches. This CDR3 has 13 residues. Germline V lookup: CDR1 GTSNPN, CDR2 SVGIG (reference sequence). The CDR3 nucleotides are TGTGCCTGGAGTCAGGGGGTAAATTCACCCCTCCACTTT. Residues: CAWSQGVNSPLHF.

The chain combines TRBV18 with TRBJ2-1; 7 bases are shared with TRBD2. This CDR3 is built from 12 residues. In germline, CDR1 is KGHSH, CDR2 LQKENI. V was clipped by 1 base and J by 9 bases; unmatched bases: 0. This CDR3 reads CASSPREGEQFF. The CDR3 coding sequence is TGTGCCAGCTCACCACGGGAGGGTGAGCAGTTCTTC.

This clone was recorded once. The J gene is TRBJ2-7, the V gene TRBV18, with 9 bases fitting TRBD1. Germline lookup yields CDR1 KGHSH and CDR2 LQKENI. The V and J ends lost 4 bases and 2 bases, in that order; junction bases with no gene match: 15. The CDR3 runs 18 residues. CDR3 sequence reads: CASSRLPQQGALAYEQYF. CDR3 bases: TGTGCCAGCTCACGACTCCCACAACAGGGGGCGCTGGCCTACGAGCAGTACTTC.

The chain links TRBV5-4 to TRBJ2-6; TRBD2 matches at 8 bases. With 3 bases clipped from V and 4 bases from J, the junction kept 3 bases outside the gene matches. Germline loops: CDR1 SGHNT, CDR2 YYREEE (reference sequence). CDR3 length: 15 residues. In nucleotides, the CDR3 is TGTGCCAGCAGCTCCGGGGGGGCAGGGGCCAACGTCCTGACTTTC. It is translated as CASSSGGAGANVLTF.

This clone was counted a single time. The V gene is TRBV11-3, the J gene TRBJ2-5; 9 nucleotides agree with TRBD1. The CDR3 runs to 13 residues. Germline lookup yields CDR1 SGHNT and CDR2 YENEEA. Trimming removed 5 bases from V and 6 bases from J; junction bases left unmatched: 4. The CDR3 region has the DNA TGTGCCAGCAGCCCGGGACAGGGTCAGACCCAGTACTTC. This encodes CASSPGQGQTQYF.

In this sample, this clone turned up once. This sequence joins TRBV7-9 and TRBJ2-1; 8 bases agree with TRBD2. Germline V gives CDR1 SEHNR, CDR2 FQNEAQ (reference sequence). Trimming at V came to 1 base and at J to 5 bases, leaving 4 bases not matched to a gene. The length of the CDR3 is 15 residues. The CDR3 DNA sequence: TGTGCCAGCAGCTTAGACGGGAGGGCCAACAATGAGCAGTTCTTC. Protein: CASSLDGRANNEQFF.

In its sample, this clone was seen a few times. This chain joins TRBV19 and TRBJ1-2, with D possibly being TRBD1 (6 bases). CDR3 size: 14 residues. Trimming removed 6 bases at V and 4 bases at J, with 15 bases between. CDR1 is LNHDA, CDR2 SQIVND, per germline (reference sequence). CDR3 protein: CASSRQGGAYGYTF. CDR3 coding DNA: TGTGCCAGTAGCCGACAAGGGGGGGCCTATGGCTACACCTTC.

The chain has TRBV6-5 and TRBJ1-1, with a possible D match to TRBD1 (5 bases). This CDR3 spans 14 amino acids. Trimming left V 8 bases short and J 7 bases short, with 20 bases between. Germline V gives CDR1 MNHEY, CDR2 SVGAGI. The CDR3 DNA is TGTGCCAGCTCGGTGCAGGGAGGGGTTGGTGAAGCTTTCTTT. Protein: CASSVQGGVGEAFF.

This rearrangement joins TRBV19 to TRBJ1-1; D is uncertain. The CDR3 is 15 residues long. Trimming stripped 8 bases from V and 2 bases from J, with 18 bases between. The germline V gene has CDR1 LNHDA and CDR2 SQIVND (reference sequence). The CDR3 is CASQPILELNTEAFF. In DNA, the CDR3 is TGTGCCAGTCAGCCGATTCTGGAACTAAACACTGAAGCTTTCTTT.

In this sample, this clone turned up once. V gene TRBV19 combines with J gene TRBJ2-1; 11 bases align to TRBD2. This CDR3 is built from 15 residues. After removal of 5 bases from V and 10 bases from J, the junction contained 10 bases not matched to a gene. Germline V CDR1 and CDR2: LNHDA, SQIVND (reference sequence). In DNA form, the CDR3 reads TGTGCCAGTAGTTCGGGTAGCGGGGGGGCAGGCGAGCAGTTCTTC. Translation gives CASSSGSGGAGEQFF.